This passage covers 21 T cell receptor beta chains from one sample sequenced in a study of blood T cell repertoires in COVID-19. Generated by immunoSEQ multiplex PCR, the TCRdb table keeps only in-frame clones and is missing some. The sample has over 150,000 clones, nearly 90% seen once. Source material: peripheral blood. The origin of the receptors is a man aged 50-60 years with COVID-19, enrolled during active disease.

This clone occurred once. The chain recombines TRBV7-3 with TRBJ2-3; 9 bases map to TRBD2. This CDR3 contains 15 residues. The germline gives CDR1 SGHTA, CDR2 FQGTGA. Trimming cost V 0 bases and J 3 bases; bases outside gene matches: 1. CDR3 sequence (DNA): TGTGCCAGCAGCTTAACGGCGGGAGGGACAGATACGCAGTATTTT. Translated, it gives CASSLTAGGTDTQYF.

The chain employs TRBV5-4 and TRBJ1-6; no firm D call. Germline V gene sequence: CDR1 SGHNT, CDR2 YYREEE (reference sequence). The CDR3 spans 14 residues. With 1 base removed from V and 7 bases from J, the gap between germline ends came to 9 bases. This chain's CDR3 is CASSLRGWNSPLHF. The CDR3 DNA is TGTGCCAGCAGCTTGCGAGGTTGGAATTCACCCCTCCACTTT.

The gene calls are TRBV5-4 and TRBJ2-7; no definite D call. Trimming cost V 0 bases and J 0 bases, with 10 bases left between them. There are 15 residues in the CDR3. CDR1 and CDR2 (germline): SGHNT, YYREEE (reference sequence). CDR3 amino acids: CASSLGGESSYEQYF. The CDR3 bases are TGTGCCAGCAGCTTGGGCGGCGAGAGCTCCTACGAGCAGTACTTC.

V is TRBV7-3 and J is TRBJ2-7; 7 positions agree with TRBD2. V shed 5 bases and J 5 bases; nucleotides not matched to a gene: 6. The CDR3 covers 13 residues. Germline V gene data show CDR1 as SGHTA and CDR2 as FQGTGA. This chain's CDR3 is CASSSGTENEQYF. The CDR3 nucleotides read TGTGCCAGCAGCAGCGGGACGGAGAACGAGCAGTACTTC.

V gene TRBV7-2 combines with J gene TRBJ1-5; 8 bases are shared with TRBD1. This CDR3 contains 14 residues. From germline, CDR1 is SGHTA and CDR2 FQGNSA. After removal of 5 bases from V and 6 bases from J, the junction contained 6 bases not matched to a gene. CDR3 nucleotide sequence: TGTGCCAGCAGCACCCCAGGGGGCTCTCAGCCCCAGCATTTT. Translation: CASSTPGGSQPQHF.

The CDR3, as DNA: TGTGCCAGCAGTGGGACAGGGAATTCACGTTCCTACAATGAGCAGTTCTTC. It encodes CASSGTGNSRSYNEQFF. The chain employs TRBV6-1 and TRBJ2-1, with TRBD1 matching 8 bases. CDR1 is MNHNS and CDR2 is SASEGT in the germline V gene. This CDR3 contains 17 residues. The ends lost 4 bases at V and 1 base at J; junction bases unmatched: 9.

The V gene is TRBV19, the J gene TRBJ2-7; 9 positions agree with TRBD1. The V gene's germline CDR1 is LNHDA and CDR2 SQIVND (reference sequence). The CDR3 extends over 16 amino acids. V shed 3 bases, J shed 5 bases, and the junction held 11 bases outside the gene matches. In DNA, the CDR3 is TGTGCCAGTAGTATGGGGGCCCCGGGACAGGGCCACGAGCAGTACTTC. Encoded protein: CASSMGAPGQGHEQYF. Full variable domain (rest looked up from reference TRBV19 and TRBJ2-7): DGGITQSPKYLFRKEGQNVTLSCEQNLNHDAMYWYRQDPGQGLRLIYYSQIVNDFQKGDIAEGYSVSREKKESFPLTVTSAQKNPTAFYLCASSMGAPGQGHEQYFGPGTRLTVT.

This clone occurred a few times. The chain has TRBV12-3 or TRBV12-4 and TRBJ1-2; maybe TRBD1 (5 bases). This CDR3 is 13 amino acids long. The V gene lost 3 bases and the J gene lost 4 bases, with 9 bases spanning the gap. As DNA, the CDR3 is TGTGCCAGCAGTTTGAGTAGGGGCTATGGCTACACCTTC. It translates to CASSLSRGYGYTF.

This chain links TRBV5-6 with TRBJ1-5; possibly TRBD1 for D (5 bases). The germline CDR1 and CDR2 sequences are SGHDT and YYEEEE. This CDR3 region has 15 residues. V dropped 4 bases and J dropped 7 bases, with 18 bases sitting between them. CDR3 nucleotide sequence: TGTGCCAGCAGCCTGAAGTTTGGGGGAGGACAGCCCCAGCATTTT. It codes for CASSLKFGGGQPQHF.

This chain uses TRBV12-3 or TRBV12-4 with TRBJ1-5; D is possibly TRBD1 (5 bases). V lost 6 bases and J 9 bases, leaving 12 bases between the germline ends. The CDR3 has 12 residues. The CDR3 bases are TGTGCCAGCAGCGAAGGGGCAAGGCCCCAGCATTTT. Translated: CASSEGARPQHF.

The V gene is TRBV28, the J gene TRBJ1-4; D possibly corresponds to TRBD1 (6 bases). CDR3 length: 15 residues. The V and J ends lost 6 bases and 4 bases respectively, with 15 bases between them. CDR1 and CDR2 (germline): MDHEN, SYDVKM. The CDR3 reads CASSRSVGGNEKLFF. The CDR3 DNA follows: TGTGCCAGCAGCCGGTCGGTAGGGGGTAATGAAAAACTGTTTTTT.

The chain employs TRBV25-1 and TRBJ2-7; tentative D call: TRBD2 (6 bases). Trimming removed 0 bases at V and 0 bases at J, with 9 bases between. Looked up from germline, CDR1 is MGHDK and CDR2 is SYGVNS. The CDR3 is made up of 15 amino acids. The CDR3 DNA is TGTGCCAGCAGTGAATATGGAGGGCTCTCCTACGAGCAGTACTTC. Protein product: CASSEYGGLSYEQYF.

The V call is TRBV5-5, the J call TRBJ1-2; D may be TRBD1 (5 bases). This CDR3 comprises 16 residues. The germline V gene encodes CDR1 SGHKS and CDR2 YYEKEE (reference sequence). V lost 3 bases, J lost 6 bases, and 21 bases lay in between. The CDR3 nucleotides are TGTGCCAGCAGCTCAGTCTTCGGGGGTACGTTAGATGGCTACACCTTC. Its protein is CASSSVFGGTLDGYTF.

J is TRBJ2-7 and V is TRBV27; weak D call: TRBD1 (5 bases). The CDR3 is 14 residues long. Deletions cut 5 bases from V and 3 bases from J, with 14 bases between. From germline, CDR1 is MNHEY and CDR2 SMNVEV (reference sequence). For the CDR3, the DNA is TGTGCCAGCAGTCCCCGACAGACATACTACGAGCAGTACTTC. Translated, it gives CASSPRQTYYEQYF.

In its sample, this clone was seen once. This chain uses TRBV2 with TRBJ2-5; 15 bases agree with TRBD2. V gave up 5 bases and J gave up 3 bases; unmatched junction bases: 1. CDR1 SNHLY and CDR2 FYNNEI come from the germline V gene. CDR3 length: 15 amino acids. The CDR3 loop reads CASSWTSGGEETQYF. The CDR3 nucleotides are TGTGCCAGCAGTTGGACTAGCGGGGGGGAAGAGACCCAGTACTTC.

The rearrangement links TRBV27 to TRBJ1-2, with D uncertain. V was shortened by 8 bases and J by 4 bases, with 14 bases between the two germline ends. The CDR3 is 13 amino acids. CDR1 MNHEY and CDR2 SMNVEV come from the germline V gene (reference sequence). CDR3 protein: CASRQAAGYGYTF. The CDR3 DNA reads TGTGCCAGCCGTCAGGCCGCGGGCTATGGCTACACCTTC.

V usage is TRBV19 and J usage is TRBJ1-2; 7 bases align to TRBD1. Germline loops: CDR1 LNHDA, CDR2 SQIVND (reference sequence). The junction had 5 bases not matched to a gene; V was cut back by 2 bases and J by 5 bases. The CDR3 extends over 14 amino acids. The CDR3 protein is CASSISGTAYGYTF. In nucleotides, the CDR3 is TGTGCCAGTAGTATAAGTGGGACAGCTTATGGCTACACCTTC.

CDR3 sequence reads: CSVEGTSDANTGELFF. The DNA of the CDR3 is TGCAGCGTTGAGGGGACTAGCGATGCGAACACCGGGGAGCTGTTTTTT. The genes are TRBV29-1 and TRBJ2-2; 10 nucleotides agree with TRBD2. This CDR3 is built from 16 residues. CDR1 SQVTM and CDR2 ANQGSEA come from the germline V gene. V lost 3 bases and J lost 0; bases outside the gene matches: 4.

In this sample, this clone turned up once. The rearrangement uses TRBV29-1 and TRBJ2-2; D is ambiguous. In germline, CDR1 is SQVTM, CDR2 ANQGSEA. This CDR3 spans 11 amino acids. V was cut by 6 bases and J by 8 bases, with 10 bases left in between. CDR3 in amino acids: CSVAKAGELFF. The CDR3 DNA reads as TGCAGCGTCGCCAAAGCGGGGGAGCTGTTTTTT.

The rearrangement uses TRBV7-9 and TRBJ2-5; 10 nucleotides line up with TRBD2. After removal of 3 bases from V and 3 bases from J, the junction contained 13 bases not matched to a gene. The CDR3 runs to 18 residues. Germline lookup yields CDR1 SEHNR and CDR2 FQNEAQ (reference sequence). This chain's CDR3 is CASSLWNGWTSGEETQYF. In DNA form, the CDR3 reads TGTGCCAGCAGCTTGTGGAACGGATGGACTAGCGGAGAAGAGACCCAGTACTTC.

V usage is TRBV19 and J usage is TRBJ2-5; D is perhaps TRBD1 (6 bases). In germline, CDR1 is LNHDA, CDR2 SQIVND (reference sequence). This CDR3 has 14 amino acids. Trimming left V 4 bases short and J 4 bases short, with 13 bases between. DNA of the CDR3: TGTGCCAGTAGTAGCGCAGGGGCGAGAGAGACCCAGTACTTC. This encodes CASSSAGARETQYF.